This T cell receptor (beta chain) was sequenced for a study of CD4 T cells in relation to SARS-CoV-2 and coronaviruses. For the study at large: Negative control cultures got HIV-1 Nef peptides or no peptide.

This CDR3 is built from 15 residues. Germline V gene data show CDR1 as MNHEY and CDR2 as SVGEGT. After removal of 1 base from V and 4 bases from J, the junction contained 4 bases not matched to a gene. Before the COVID-19 pandemic, during about 2010-2018, CD4+ T cells were taken from unexposed donors. Isolation of CD4+ T cells took place after roughly nine days in culture. As cell numbers allowed, unexposed-donor CD4+ T cells faced SARS-CoV-2 S/N and four cold-coronavirus spikes. Around 2 million PBMCs per well were cultured with 7.5 to 10 IU/ml IL-2. Sequenced by immunoSEQ multiplex PCR; TCRdb stores in-frame clones only, minus some. The table has roughly 20,000 clones, roughly four fifths seen once; the top ten hold about 20%. Points on this clone: What it binds is unknown.

This chain connects TRBV6-2 or TRBV6-3 to TRBJ2-3, with 8 nucleotides matching TRBD1. Sequenced input: CD4+ T cells from PBMCs, cultured in vitro. The receptor comes from a human donor in good health. CDR3 amino acids: CASSYYGQGADTQYF. CDR3 coding DNA: TGTGCCAGCAGTTACTATGGACAGGGCGCAGATACGCAGTATTTT.